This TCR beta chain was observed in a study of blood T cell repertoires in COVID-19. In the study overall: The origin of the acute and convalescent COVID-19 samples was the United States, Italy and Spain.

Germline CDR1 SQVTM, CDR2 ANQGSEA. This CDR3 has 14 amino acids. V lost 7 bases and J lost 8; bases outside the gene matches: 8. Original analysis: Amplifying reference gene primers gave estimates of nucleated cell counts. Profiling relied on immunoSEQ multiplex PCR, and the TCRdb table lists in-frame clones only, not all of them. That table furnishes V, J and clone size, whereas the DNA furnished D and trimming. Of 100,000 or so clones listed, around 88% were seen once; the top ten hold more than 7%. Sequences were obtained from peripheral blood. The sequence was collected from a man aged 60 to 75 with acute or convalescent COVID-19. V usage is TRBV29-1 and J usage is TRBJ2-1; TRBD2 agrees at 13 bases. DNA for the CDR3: TGCAGCGCTTCCCCGGGACTAGCGGGATATGAGCAGTTCTTC. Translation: CSASPGLAGYEQFF.